The present TCR beta chain was sequenced within a study of technical replicates of blood from a few donors. Some clones are missing from TCRdb's copy, which holds only in-frame ones; the method was immunoSEQ multiplex PCR. Counted here are approximately 73,000 clones, 95% to 98% occurring once; the ten biggest clones make up roughly 0.34%. The germline V gene has CDR1 MDHEN and CDR2 SYDVKM. Trimming stripped 2 bases from V and 3 bases from J, with 7 bases between. The CDR3 contains 13 residues. Specimen: T cells isolated from PBMCs. This TCR was sampled from a human donor in good health. J is TRBJ1-2 and V is TRBV28; D not certain. In nucleotides, the CDR3 is TGTGCCAGCAGTTTACCCCCAGACTATGGCTACACCTTC. It translates to CASSLPPDYGYTF.